This T cell receptor (beta chain) was sequenced during a study of blood T cell repertoires in COVID-19. In germline, CDR1 is MNHNY, CDR2 SVGAGI (reference sequence). This CDR3 is built from 15 residues. V gave up 3 bases and J gave up 4 bases, with 13 bases separating them. This clone was recorded once. In the authors' methods: Estimates of nucleated cell counts were drawn from the amplification of reference gene primers. The assay was immunoSEQ multiplex PCR, and TCRdb's table has in-frame clones only and misses some. V and J calls and clone size are copied from that table; D and trimming were computed from the DNA. The sample has 95,000 to 150,000 clones; 86% are singletons.

The chain links TRBV6-6 to TRBJ1-5; tentatively, D is TRBD1 (5 bases). This clonotype was sampled from a man aged 35 to 55 with acute or convalescent COVID-19. Sequences were obtained from peripheral blood. In DNA form, the CDR3 reads TGTGCCAGCAGTTATGGACCGAGGACAAATCAGCCCCAGCATTTT. It translates to CASSYGPRTNQPQHF.